This TCR beta chain was identified during a study of cytomegalovirus exposure and HLA in healthy donors. Study-level findings and limits: A cluster of highly shared sequence variants was likely a sequencing artifact. The Asian-associated ancestry cluster reportedly had fewer N-insertions than the approximately 650-donor mean in a later analysis. Rates of TCR association differed by HLA locus in a later analysis, with DRB1 highest and HLA-C lowest.

It was with 60 Vbeta and 13 Jbeta primers that the PCR ran. Using immunoSEQ multiplex PCR, the repertoire was profiled, and TCRdb retains in-frame clones only, with some absent. The sample lists some 240,000 clones, roughly 91% occurring once. Regarding this clone: Its matching antigen is unknown.

J was trimmed by 1 base and V by 3 bases; bases with no gene match: 4. Per germline, CDR1 LNHDA and CDR2 SQIVND (reference sequence). CDR3 length equals 16 residues. The clonotype comes from a girl aged 2-10 years in good health and CMV-seronegative. Sequencing was performed on PBMCs. This chain connects TRBV19 to TRBJ1-4, with 8 nucleotides matching TRBD1. The CDR3 loop reads CASSIQGARTNEKLFF. CDR3 coding DNA: TGTGCCAGTAGTATCCAGGGGGCACGAACTAATGAAAAACTGTTTTTT.